This TCR beta chain was captured by sequencing in a study of cytomegalovirus exposure and HLA in healthy donors. Trimming removed 3 bases at V and 4 bases at J, with 9 bases between. CDR1 WSHSY and CDR2 SAAADI come from the germline V gene. The CDR3 has 13 residues. Primers: 60 Vbeta forward and 13 Jbeta reverse. TCRdb keeps only in-frame clones here, not all; method: immunoSEQ multiplex PCR. Among around 90,000 clones, about two thirds were seen once, and the ten largest hold 2.3%. This clonotype was sampled from a human donor in good health. The chain carries TRBV10-2 and TRBJ1-2; a possible D gene is TRBD1 (5 bases). What was sequenced was PBMCs. The chain's CDR3 is CASSDQGIYGYTF. CDR3 sequence (DNA): TGCGCCAGCAGTGATCAGGGAATCTATGGCTACACCTTC.